These 2 T cell receptor beta chains were sequenced from one sample in a study of blood T cells in healthy people across ages (dated by TCRdb to between 2014 and 2016). The library was obtained by 5' RACE. Sequenced using an Illumina HiSeq 2500. The second PCR ran for roughly 7 to 12 cycles and used a J-beta primer mix along with a sample-barcoded 5' primer. The public reads were quality trimmed at Q25 with fastp and then assembled into clones with MiXCR by TCRdb, keeping productive beta chains. Rows are unified per CDR3 protein, each entry keeping the most common DNA and genes. The sample includes some 1.1 million distinct CDR3 sequences, with less than 45% observed a single time. The ten largest clones take up under 15% of the sample. Sequencing was performed on blood. The receptors were sampled from a man in his late teens or twenties in good health.

V gene TRBV6-1 combines with J gene TRBJ1-1; 7 nucleotides match TRBD1. CDR3 length equals 15 residues. Germline assignment: CDR1 MNHNS and CDR2 SASEGT. V lost 2 bases, J lost 4 bases, and 7 bases stayed unmatched. The chain's CDR3 is CASSELAGGFTEAFF. CDR3 bases: TGTGCCAGCAGTGAACTGGCAGGGGGGTTCACTGAAGCTTTCTTT.

This rearrangement joins TRBV7-9 to TRBJ2-7; TRBD2 aligns across 8 bases. The germline V gene encodes CDR1 SEHNR and CDR2 FQNEAQ (reference sequence). The CDR3 runs to 16 residues. V was pared by 4 bases and J by 0 bases, with 8 bases of the junction left unmatched. CDR3 coding DNA: TGTGCCAGCAGCTCGACTACGGGGGGGCTCTCCTACGAGCAGTACTTC. Translation gives CASSSTTGGLSYEQYF.